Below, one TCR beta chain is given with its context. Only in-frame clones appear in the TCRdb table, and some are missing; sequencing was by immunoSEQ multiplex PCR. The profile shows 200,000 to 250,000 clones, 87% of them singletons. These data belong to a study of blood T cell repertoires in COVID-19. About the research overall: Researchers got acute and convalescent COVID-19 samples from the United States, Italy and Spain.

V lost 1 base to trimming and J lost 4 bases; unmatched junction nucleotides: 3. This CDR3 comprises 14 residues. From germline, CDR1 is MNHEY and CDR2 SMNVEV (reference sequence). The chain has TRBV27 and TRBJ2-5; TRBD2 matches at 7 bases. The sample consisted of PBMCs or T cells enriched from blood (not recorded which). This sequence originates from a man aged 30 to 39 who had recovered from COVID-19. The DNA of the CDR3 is TGTGCCAGCAGTTTATTGGGAGGGCGAGAGACCCAGTACTTC. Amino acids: CASSLLGGRETQYF.